A selection of T cell receptor beta chains follows, all from one sample in a study of blood T cell repertoires in COVID-19. Using immunoSEQ multiplex PCR, the repertoire was profiled, and TCRdb retains in-frame clones only, with some absent. Of approximately 110,000 clones listed, around 74% are singletons. Specimen: peripheral blood. The receptors were gathered from a woman in her 70s with acute or convalescent COVID-19. Each CDR3 is given with its conserved first and last residue. A D gene is named only where the DNA matches it firmly. Rows give clone size only sometimes, using once, few, many, or a class for an expanded clone.

TRBV6-5	NA	TRBJ2-2	NA	CAVSRSGNTGELFF	TGTGCCGTATCCAGGAGCGGGAACACCGGGGAGCTGTTTTTT
TRBV5-1	NA	TRBJ2-5	NA	CASSTGLLGETQYF	TGCGCCAGCAGTACGGGACTCCTCGGGGAGACCCAGTACTTC
TRBV29-1	NA	TRBJ1-3	NA	CSVGQSRSNTIYF	TGCAGCGTTGGACAGTCCCGGTCAAACACCATATATTTT
TRBV3-1/TRBV3-2	TRBD1	TRBJ1-1	NA	CASSPGTGGSTEAFF	TGTGCCAGCAGCCCCGGGACAGGGGGAAGCACTGAAGCTTTCTTT
TRBV12-5	TRBD2	TRBJ2-3	NA	CASGLALRAGSDTQYF	TGTGCTAGTGGTTTGGCCCTTAGAGCGGGGTCAGATACGCAGTATTTT
TRBV18	NA	TRBJ1-1	once	CASSPPTSEAFF	TGTGCCAGCTCACCACCGACCTCGGAGGCTTTCTTT
TRBV19	TRBD1	TRBJ1-5	NA	CASSIPSRDRVGNQPQHF	TGTGCCAGTAGTATCCCCAGCCGGGACAGGGTGGGCAATCAGCCCCAGCATTTT
TRBV28	TRBD1	TRBJ1-2	few	CASSLTDRAGYTF	TGTGCCAGCAGTTTGACGGACAGGGCCGGCTACACCTTC
TRBV4-3	TRBD1	TRBJ2-5	NA	CASSQPGQGETQYF	TGCGCCAGCAGCCAACCGGGACAGGGAGAGACCCAGTACTTC
TRBV5-1	NA	TRBJ2-3	NA	CASSLNLATDTQYF	TGCGCCAGCAGCTTGAATCTAGCCACAGATACGCAGTATTTT
TRBV6-5	TRBD2	TRBJ2-7	few	CASCPAGGPYEQYF	TGTGCCAGCTGTCCAGCGGGGGGGCCCTACGAGCAGTACTTC
TRBV6-6	TRBD1	TRBJ2-7	NA	CASSYSRGQGAGEQYF	TGTGCCAGCAGTTACTCGCGTGGGCAGGGGGCTGGGGAGCAGTACTTC
TRBV7-2	TRBD2	TRBJ2-3	NA	CASSLGSAGVPDTQYF	TGTGCCAGCAGCTTAGGCTCAGCGGGGGTTCCAGATACGCAGTATTTT
TRBV7-2	TRBD1	TRBJ1-2	NA	CASSADRGEFF	TGTGCCAGCAGCGCGGACAGGGGGGAGTTCTTC
TRBV25-1	TRBD2	TRBJ2-1	NA	CASSGTSGGNNEQFF	TGTGCCAGCAGTGGGACTAGCGGGGGGAACAATGAGCAGTTCTTC
TRBV6-1	NA	TRBJ1-1	NA	CASSELRNTEAFF	TGTGCCAGCAGTGAGCTTAGGAACACTGAAGCTTTCTTT
TRBV18	NA	TRBJ1-2	NA	CASSPQGPYGYTF	TGTGCCAGCTCACCACAGGGGCCCTATGGCTACACCTTC
TRBV30	NA	TRBJ1-1	NA	CAWSVGGQWYTEAFF	TGTGCCTGGAGTGTCGGAGGACAGTGGTACACTGAAGCTTTCTTT
TRBV4-1	TRBD1	TRBJ2-3	NA	CASSQGQGKISTDTQYF	TGCGCCAGCAGCCAAGGACAGGGTAAAATTAGCACAGATACGCAGTATTTT
TRBV7-9	NA	TRBJ2-5	NA	CASSLRQGRSETQYF	TGTGCCAGCAGCTTAAGGCAGGGGCGGTCAGAGACCCAGTACTTC
TRBV7-2	NA	TRBJ1-3	few	CGSSSGNTIYF	TGTGGTTCCAGCTCTGGAAACACCATATATTTT
TRBV5-4	TRBD2	TRBJ2-1	NA	CASSNYLAGGQNNEQFF	TGTGCCAGCAGTAACTACCTAGCGGGGGGGCAAAACAATGAGCAGTTCTTC
TRBV9	NA	TRBJ1-4	NA	CASSVAPADNEKLFF	TGTGCCAGCAGCGTAGCCCCAGCGGATAATGAAAAACTGTTTTTT
TRBV5-1	NA	TRBJ1-5	NA	CASSLDTYQPQHF	TGCGCCAGCAGCTTAGACACTTATCAGCCCCAGCATTTT
TRBV7-9	TRBD1	TRBJ1-4	NA	CASSPLTGLNEKLFF	TGTGCCAGCAGCCCCCTGACAGGGCTTAATGAAAAACTGTTTTTT
TRBV29-1	NA	TRBJ2-2	once	CSVVGGNTGELFF	TGCAGCGTTGTAGGGGGAAACACCGGGGAGCTGTTTTTT
TRBV9	NA	TRBJ2-2	few	CASSVEQTPNTGELFF	TGTGCCAGCAGCGTAGAGCAGACACCGAACACCGGGGAGCTGTTTTTT
TRBV11-2	NA	TRBJ1-1	NA	CASSLDARGRESTEAFF	TGTGCCAGCAGCTTAGATGCAAGGGGGAGGGAGAGCACTGAAGCTTTCTTT
TRBV19	NA	TRBJ1-1	NA	CASRPTSNTEVFF	TGTGCCAGTAGACCGACATCGAACACTGAAGTTTTCTTT
TRBV7-9	NA	TRBJ1-1	NA	CASTKGGSTEAFF	TGTGCCAGCACCAAGGGAGGTAGCACTGAAGCTTTCTTT
TRBV12-3/TRBV12-4	NA	TRBJ2-3	NA	CASSFSDTQYF	TGTGCCAGCAGTTTTAGTGATACGCAGTATTTT
TRBV5-1	TRBD2	TRBJ2-1	NA	CASRPTGGRNNEQFF	TGCGCCAGCAGACCTACGGGGGGGCGGAACAATGAGCAGTTCTTC
TRBV6-5	TRBD1	TRBJ2-7	NA	CASTPTGGVYEQYF	TGTGCCAGCACCCCAACAGGGGGCGTCTACGAGCAGTACTTC
TRBV7-2	NA	TRBJ2-4	NA	CASSPELAKNIQYF	TGTGCCAGCAGCCCCGAACTAGCCAAAAACATTCAGTACTTC
TRBV29-1	TRBD1	TRBJ1-5	NA	CSVGQGGNQPQHF	TGCAGCGTCGGACAGGGAGGCAATCAGCCCCAGCATTTT
TRBV19	NA	TRBJ2-1	NA	CASSAPGDGPEQFF	TGTGCCAGTAGTGCCCCGGGGGACGGGCCTGAGCAGTTCTTC
TRBV5-1	NA	TRBJ1-1	once	CASSFQGTEAFF	TGCGCCAGCAGCTTCCAGGGCACTGAAGCTTTCTTT
TRBV10-3	TRBD1	TRBJ1-2	few	CAISESKRRGGNYGYTF	TGTGCCATCAGTGAGTCGAAAAGGAGAGGGGGCAACTATGGCTACACCTTC
TRBV7-2	NA	TRBJ1-1	few	CASSLGGGLRAEAFF	TGTGCCAGCAGCTTAGGCGGGGGGCTCAGGGCTGAAGCTTTCTTT
TRBV4-3	NA	TRBJ2-1	once	CASSQDVHSNEQFF	TGCGCCAGCAGCCAAGATGTCCACAGCAATGAGCAGTTCTTC
TRBV5-1	NA	TRBJ1-4	NA	CASSLRGGANNEKLFF	TGCGCCAGCAGCTTGCGAGGGGGGGCGAATAATGAAAAACTGTTTTTT
TRBV19	TRBD2	TRBJ2-7	NA	CASSAAGAREQYF	TGTGCCAGTAGTGCAGCGGGGGCTCGCGAGCAGTACTTC
TRBV3-1/TRBV3-2	NA	TRBJ1-1	NA	CASSLNRDGNTEAFF	TGTGCCAGCAGCCTTAACAGGGATGGGAACACTGAAGCTTTCTTT
TRBV19	NA	TRBJ1-1	NA	CASSLGRNTEAFF	TGTGCCAGCTCCCTCGGGAGGAACACTGAAGCTTTCTTT
TRBV5-4	TRBD1	TRBJ1-2	few	CASSLVGTANYGYTF	TGTGCCAGCAGCTTGGTTGGGACAGCTAACTATGGCTACACCTTC